These T cell receptor beta chains were read from a single sample in a study of blood T cell repertoires in COVID-19. Produced via immunoSEQ multiplex PCR; TCRdb's table is partial and in-frame only. The data contain around 100,000 clones, 70% to 85% of them singletons. Sequencing used peripheral blood. These receptor sequences come from a man aged 55 to 70 with active or convalescent COVID-19. CDR3s include the opening cysteine and the closing phenylalanine or tryptophan. Fields, in order: J gene, CDR3 length, V gene, D gene, clone size, CDR3 protein, CDR3 DNA. D genes are given only for firm matches. Not every row has a clone size; where given, it reads once, few, many or a size class.

TRBJ2-4	16	TRBV28	.	.	CASSSTAILAKNIQYF	TGTGCCAGCAGTTCGACAGCTATTCTAGCCAAAAACATTCAGTACTTC
TRBJ2-1	14	TRBV19	.	.	CASSIRVSYNEQFF	TGTGCCAGTAGTATTCGGGTTTCCTACAATGAGCAGTTCTTC
TRBJ2-1	15	TRBV4-3	TRBD2	.	CASSQERGGSHEQFF	TGCGCCAGCAGCCAAGAAAGGGGCGGGAGCCATGAGCAGTTCTTC
TRBJ1-1	14	TRBV5-5	.	.	CASSWARGGTEAFF	TGTGCCAGCAGCTGGGCACGGGGGGGCACTGAAGCTTTCTTT
TRBJ1-4	14	TRBV7-8	.	.	CASSLFSGNEKLFF	TGTGCCAGCAGCTTGTTTAGTGGTAATGAAAAACTGTTTTTT
TRBJ2-1	14	TRBV7-8	TRBD2	.	CASQRLAGVNEQFF	TGTGCCAGCCAGCGACTAGCGGGAGTCAATGAGCAGTTCTTC
TRBJ2-7	14	TRBV18	TRBD2	.	CASSPGLAGGEQYF	TGTGCCAGCTCACCGGGACTAGCGGGAGGTGAGCAGTACTTC
TRBJ2-1	14	TRBV28	.	few	CASTRGGVYNEQFF	TGTGCCAGCACTAGGGGTGGGGTGTACAATGAGCAGTTCTTC
TRBJ2-5	17	TRBV9	TRBD2	.	CASSVNPAGPVEETQYF	TGTGCCAGCAGCGTAAACCCAGCGGGGCCAGTCGAAGAGACCCAGTACTTC
TRBJ1-2	12	TRBV28	.	.	CACGEGNYGYTF	TGTGCCTGCGGGGAAGGGAACTATGGCTACACCTTC
TRBJ2-3	14	TRBV6-5	.	.	CASSLQGRTDTQYF	TGTGCCAGCAGCCTCCAGGGGCGTACAGATACGCAGTATTTT
TRBJ2-7	12	TRBV28	.	few	CASSLRDYEQYF	TGTGCCAGCAGTTTACGAGACTACGAGCAGTACTTC
TRBJ2-7	15	TRBV9	TRBD2	once	CASSVGPSGAYEQYF	TGTGCCAGCAGCGTAGGCCCTAGCGGAGCCTACGAGCAGTACTTC
TRBJ2-7	14	TRBV6-5	TRBD1	.	CASRGTGSSYEQYF	TGTGCCAGCAGGGGGACAGGAAGCTCCTACGAGCAGTACTTC
TRBJ2-3	14	TRBV2	.	.	CASSEGTPRDTQYF	TGTGCCAGCAGTGAAGGCACTCCCCGGGATACGCAGTATTTT
TRBJ1-1	15	TRBV5-1	.	few	CASSQGQAGSLGAFF	TGCGCCAGCAGCCAAGGCCAAGCCGGGAGCTTAGGGGCTTTCTTT
TRBJ2-5	15	TRBV2	TRBD1	.	CASRVGQGLQETQYF	TGTGCCAGCAGGGTGGGACAGGGACTCCAAGAGACCCAGTACTTC
TRBJ1-2	12	TRBV29-1	.	few	CSVVLPRDGYTF	TGCAGCGTTGTTCTTCCCAGGGATGGCTACACCTTC
TRBJ1-1	15	TRBV4-2	TRBD1	.	CASSPEQGTATEAFF	TGTGCCAGCAGCCCCGAACAGGGGACGGCTACTGAAGCTTTCTTT
TRBJ2-5	15	TRBV7-9	TRBD1	.	CASNRGTGDQETQYF	TGTGCCAGCAATCGGGGGACAGGGGATCAAGAGACCCAGTACTTC